The entry below describes one TCR beta chain. Its specificity is unknown. The source of the sample is a study of T cell repertoires in cytomegalovirus infection. Across the whole study: The public TCR beta signatures pointed to both CMV infection and matching HLA type.

TCRdb analysed the reads with MiXCR anew, one entry per CDR3 protein. The table includes approximately 470,000 distinct CDR3 sequences, roughly 46% detected once. Study-wide findings and caveats: Cumulative frequency (of public TCR beta family members) identified carriers of CMV plus the relevant HLA.

V was trimmed by 2 bases and J by 5 bases, leaving 19 bases between them. The CDR3 spans 17 residues. CDR1 MDHEN and CDR2 SYDVKM come from the germline V gene. This chain uses TRBV28 with TRBJ1-5; perhaps TRBD1 as D (5 bases). Sequences were derived from cultured PBMCs, sampled from culture after CMV antigen stimulation. The sequence came from a human donor in good health (CMV status not recorded). Some clones in this sample may be carry-over from other donors' samples. CDR3 amino acids: CASSLGEGRATDQPQHF. CDR3 DNA sequence: TGTGCCAGCAGTTTAGGAGAGGGGAGAGCAACCGATCAGCCCCAGCATTTT.